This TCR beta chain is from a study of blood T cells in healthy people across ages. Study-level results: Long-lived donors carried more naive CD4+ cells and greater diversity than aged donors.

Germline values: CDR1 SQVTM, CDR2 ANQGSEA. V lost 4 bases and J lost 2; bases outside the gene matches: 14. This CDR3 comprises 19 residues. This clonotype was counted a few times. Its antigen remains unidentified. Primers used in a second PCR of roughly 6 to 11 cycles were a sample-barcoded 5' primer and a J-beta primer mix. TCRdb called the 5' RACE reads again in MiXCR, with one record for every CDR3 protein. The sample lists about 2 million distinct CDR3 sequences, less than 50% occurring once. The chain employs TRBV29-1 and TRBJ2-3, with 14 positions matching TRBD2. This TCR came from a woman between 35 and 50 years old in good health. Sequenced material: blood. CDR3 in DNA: TGCAGCGTTGGTAGACTAGCGGGGGGGTACCGACTCAACACAGATACGCAGTATTTT. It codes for CSVGRLAGGYRLNTDTQYF.